Listed below are T cell receptor beta chains from one sample, sequenced in a study of blood T cell repertoires in COVID-19. The data were produced by immunoSEQ multiplex PCR, yet TCRdb's version contains in-frame clones alone and is incomplete. The sample lists about 270,000 clones, just under 90% occurring once. Source material: PBMCs or T cells enriched from blood (not recorded which). These receptors all come from a woman aged 25 to 39 with acute COVID-19. Each CDR3 is given with its conserved first and last residue. The order of the fields is V gene, CDR3 protein.

v_gene: TRBV10-3
CDR3aa: CAIRDTSGSNTGELFF

v_gene: TRBV7-2
CDR3aa: CASSLWPAGGGETQYF

v_gene: TRBV3-1/TRBV3-2
CDR3aa: CASSQSGWGEAFF

v_gene: TRBV25-1
CDR3aa: CASSEYRGEETQYF

v_gene: TRBV28
CDR3aa: CASSVGRAAPTDTQYF

v_gene: TRBV6-5
CDR3aa: CASRTREGLNEQYF

v_gene: TRBV5-1
CDR3aa: CASRQTSWADTQYF

v_gene: TRBV28
CDR3aa: CASSPTLTGDYGYTF

v_gene: TRBV27
CDR3aa: CASSSAGTGFGYTF

v_gene: TRBV15
CDR3aa: CATSRDQGSEAFF

v_gene: TRBV10-3
CDR3aa: CAISENWSSYEQYF

v_gene: TRBV7-6
CDR3aa: CASSPPLANTGELFF

v_gene: TRBV2
CDR3aa: CASSVSNSPLHF

v_gene: TRBV28
CDR3aa: CASSPRAGVNTEAFF

v_gene: TRBV15
CDR3aa: CATSRAPQAELAGYNEQFF

v_gene: TRBV10-3
CDR3aa: CAIQVENTIYF

v_gene: TRBV13
CDR3aa: CASSPSRTSAYSYEQYF

v_gene: TRBV9
CDR3aa: CASSVVTGGYTF

v_gene: TRBV25-1
CDR3aa: CASSEWGQGKTDTQYF

v_gene: TRBV29-1
CDR3aa: CSASGAGDEQFF

v_gene: TRBV5-1
CDR3aa: CASSLAGTRSTTTGELFF

v_gene: TRBV6-4
CDR3aa: CASSQLPGAHPNYGYTF

v_gene: TRBV19
CDR3aa: CASSMTSGTAGANVLTF

v_gene: TRBV4-2
CDR3aa: CASSHEGAGGYTF

v_gene: TRBV11-3
CDR3aa: CASSLGGRVYSNQPQHF

v_gene: TRBV5-1
CDR3aa: CASHTMSGQYNEQFF

v_gene: TRBV3-1/TRBV3-2
CDR3aa: CASSQVRTDGRQFF

v_gene: TRBV12-3/TRBV12-4
CDR3aa: CASSPTGNYGYTF

v_gene: TRBV30
CDR3aa: CAWTGPGELFF

v_gene: TRBV21-1
CDR3aa: CASSIFSGGNQPQHF

v_gene: TRBV4-1
CDR3aa: CASSQVVAGGAAGYTF

v_gene: TRBV5-1
CDR3aa: CASSLALSYEQYF

v_gene: TRBV6-5
CDR3aa: CASSTSDTDTQYF

v_gene: TRBV7-9
CDR3aa: CASSYGTELNQPQHF

v_gene: TRBV27
CDR3aa: CASSLYVREWGTDTQYF

v_gene: TRBV5-6
CDR3aa: CASSTPRDRGPEKLFF

v_gene: TRBV7-6
CDR3aa: CASSSLAGGPTDTQYF

v_gene: TRBV7-2
CDR3aa: CASSQGQGVNEKLFF

v_gene: TRBV7-9
CDR3aa: CASSPLREVRDGELFF

v_gene: TRBV19
CDR3aa: CASRDISGSGETQYF

v_gene: TRBV4-1
CDR3aa: CASSPDRPIQETQYF

v_gene: TRBV4-1
CDR3aa: CASSQDRTGNNSPLHF

v_gene: TRBV9
CDR3aa: CASSVEVAGNFGNEQFF

v_gene: TRBV28
CDR3aa: CASSTITSYEQYF

v_gene: TRBV19
CDR3aa: CASKGGRETQYF

v_gene: TRBV5-1
CDR3aa: CASSLGTTGNTEAFF

v_gene: TRBV19
CDR3aa: CASSIGDNIQETQYF

v_gene: TRBV18
CDR3aa: CASSPGTGGHNEQFF

v_gene: TRBV5-4
CDR3aa: CASTNGQSGKVTGELFF

v_gene: TRBV11-2
CDR3aa: CASSLDHRSRSYNEQFF

v_gene: TRBV4-2
CDR3aa: CASSQETGFGNYGYTF

v_gene: TRBV2
CDR3aa: CASSEILTSTDTQYF

v_gene: TRBV28
CDR3aa: CASTELPRYGYTF

v_gene: TRBV27
CDR3aa: CASSFRGATQNIQYF